This record looks at one TCR beta chain sequence and its context. The sample has other DNA sequences that encode this CDR3 too. These data originate in a study of blood T cell repertoires in COVID-19. Overall study context: Both acute and convalescent COVID-19 samples were obtained from the United States, Italy and Spain. The cDNA or gDNA used as material had been derived from T cells, B-cell-depleted T cells, or PBMCs.

This table comes from immunoSEQ multiplex PCR, and its TCRdb copy is limited to in-frame clones, with some not included. The sample carries 280,000 or so clones, around nine tenths recorded once. V dropped 2 bases and J dropped 3 bases, with 11 bases sitting between them. The CDR3 runs to 14 residues. The germline gives CDR1 ENHRY, CDR2 SYGVKD. Those enrolled, adults aged about 18 to 89 years, came from some 25 US areas. All exposed participants met a person with COVID-19 within 2 weeks before entering the study. This clonotype was sampled from a woman between 50 and 59 years old who had been exposed to COVID-19. Sequencing input: PBMCs or T cells enriched from blood (not recorded which). The V call is TRBV10-3, the J call TRBJ2-7, with D maybe TRBD1 (6 bases). Here the CDR3 DNA reads TGTGCCATCAGTGAGGACAGGTCTAGCTACGAGCAGTACTTC. It is translated as CAISEDRSSYEQYF.